The 28 T cell receptor beta chains given below trace back to one sample, sequenced in a study of T cells after yellow fever vaccination. Each CDR3 protein is one row after TCRdb ran MiXCR on the 5' RACE reads. The sample has hundreds of thousands of distinct CDR3 sequences; approximately 13% are singletons. The sequencing used PBMCs, collected on the day of the yellow fever booster vaccination. Receptors were obtained from a man aged 25 to 45 who received the YFV17D yellow fever vaccine.

This chain uses TRBV5-4 with TRBJ2-1; D remains ambiguous. The CDR3 has 14 amino acids. Trimming took off 8 bases at V and 0 bases at J, with 12 bases between the two ends. The germline V gene encodes CDR1 SGHNT and CDR2 YYREEE (reference sequence). DNA of the CDR3: TGTGCCAGTAAAGACCCGGGCTCCTACAATGAGCAGTTCTTC. Encoded protein: CASKDPGSYNEQFF.

This clonotype was seen more than once but under ten times. V gene TRBV18 combines with J gene TRBJ2-1; D possibly corresponds to TRBD1 (6 bases). Trimming cost V 2 bases and J 0 bases, with 8 bases left between them. This CDR3 is 15 amino acids long. The V gene's germline CDR1 is KGHSH and CDR2 LQKENI. The DNA for the CDR3 is TGTGCCAGCTCACCAATGGGGGCCTCCTACAATGAGCAGTTCTTC. Its translation: CASSPMGASYNEQFF.

The chain joins TRBV28 to TRBJ1-5; the D gene is possibly TRBD1 (5 bases). The germline V and J ends were trimmed by 2 bases and 4 bases, with 9 bases remaining between them. The CDR3 extends over 14 amino acids. Germline V lookup: CDR1 MDHEN, CDR2 SYDVKM. The CDR3 DNA follows: TGTGCCAGCAGTTTAGGGACGGTGAATCAGCCCCAGCATTTT. Its translation is CASSLGTVNQPQHF.

A few counts support this clonotype. This sequence joins TRBV5-1 and TRBJ2-2; 9 bases align to TRBD2. Trimming removed 5 bases from V and 6 bases from J; junction bases left unmatched: 8. The CDR3 length is 15 residues. Germline V gene data show CDR1 as SGHRS and CDR2 as YFSETQ. The CDR3 region is CASRPGTSLSGELFF. CDR3 bases: TGCGCCAGCAGACCCGGGACTAGCCTATCCGGGGAGCTGTTTTTT.

Only a few counts were recorded for this clonotype. The genes are TRBV5-1 and TRBJ2-1, with 9 bases identical to TRBD1. J was trimmed by 6 bases and V by 2 bases; bases with no gene match: 6. The germline gives CDR1 SGHRS, CDR2 YFSETQ. The CDR3 runs to 15 residues. The CDR3 nucleotides are TGCGCCAGCAGCTTCGGGACAGGGTACCCCAATGAGCAGTTCTTC. Protein product: CASSFGTGYPNEQFF.

This clonotype was counted only a few times. This sequence joins TRBV29-1 and TRBJ2-4; TRBD2 agrees at 10 bases. There are 12 residues in the CDR3. Losses at the gene ends were 7 bases for V and 11 bases for J; bases not matched to a gene: 8. CDR1 is SQVTM and CDR2 is ANQGSEA in the germline V gene. CDR3 sequence (DNA): TGCAGCGGCCGGACTAGCGGCTCTTTTCAGTACTTC. Its translation: CSGRTSGSFQYF.

This chain links TRBV10-3 with TRBJ2-1; no definite D call. Germline V CDR1 and CDR2: ENHRY, SYGVKD. The CDR3 extends over 15 amino acids. The V and J ends lost 3 bases and 4 bases respectively, with 13 bases between them. For the CDR3, the DNA is TGTGCCATCAGTGAATGGCCGCCGCAGTACAATGAGCAGTTCTTC. Translated: CAISEWPPQYNEQFF.

The chain recombines TRBV18 with TRBJ2-3; D is perhaps TRBD1 (5 bases). V was pared by 0 bases and J by 4 bases, with 8 bases between. The CDR3 sequence is 14 residues long. Germline V lookup: CDR1 KGHSH, CDR2 LQKENI. CDR3 protein: CASSPPSTADTQYF. The CDR3 DNA reads TGTGCCAGCTCACCACCGTCGACAGCAGATACGCAGTATTTT.

The CDR3 nucleotides are TGTGCCAGCACCCGGGACAGGGGCCGTCAGTTCGTCAATGAGCAGTTCTTC. This gives the protein CASTRDRGRQFVNEQFF. The V and J genes are TRBV6-2 or TRBV6-3 and TRBJ2-1, with 10 positions matching TRBD1. The CDR3 runs 17 residues. Looked up from germline, CDR1 is MNHEY and CDR2 is SVGEGT. After removal of 7 bases from V and 6 bases from J, the junction contained 15 bases not matched to a gene.

This clonotype was seen a few times. V is TRBV5-1 and J is TRBJ2-4, with D perhaps matching TRBD2 (6 bases). The CDR3 consists of 16 residues. The V gene lost 4 bases and the J gene lost 3 bases, with 17 bases spanning the gap. Germline CDR1 SGHRS, CDR2 YFSETQ. The CDR3 coding sequence is TGCGCCAGCAGCCCCCTTTCGGGAGTCGGCAAAAACATTCAGTACTTC. It yields the protein CASSPLSGVGKNIQYF.

This clonotype was counted between two and nine times. This sequence joins TRBV28 and TRBJ2-2, with D possibly TRBD1 on 5 matching bases. Trimming cost V 11 bases and J 1 base, with 11 bases left between them. Looked up from germline, CDR1 is MDHEN and CDR2 is SYDVKM. The CDR3 consists of 13 residues. CDR3 loop: CAGSDRNTGELFF. As DNA, the CDR3 is TGTGCCGGAAGTGACAGGAACACCGGGGAGCTGTTTTTT.

The sample holds a few counts of this clonotype. The genes are TRBV12-3 or TRBV12-4 and TRBJ2-5, with TRBD1 as a possible D gene (5 bases). Trimming stripped 8 bases from V and 5 bases from J, with 21 bases between. CDR3 length equals 15 residues. As DNA, the CDR3 is TGTGCCAGCCTTTGGCAAGGGGCGCCGGCCGAGACCCAGTACTTC. This codes for CASLWQGAPAETQYF.

This clonotype was counted between two and nine times. The rearrangement uses TRBV18 and TRBJ2-3; D unresolved. The CDR3 runs 17 residues. In germline, CDR1 is KGHSH, CDR2 LQKENI. Trimming stripped 0 bases from V and 3 bases from J, with 16 bases between. Written as DNA, the CDR3 is TGTGCCAGCTCACCACCAAACGCTCTAACCTCGACAGATACGCAGTATTTT. This codes for CASSPPNALTSTDTQYF.

There are a few counts of this clonotype. The rearrangement joins TRBV4-1 to TRBJ2-1; 9 bases are a match to TRBD2. The length of the CDR3 is 16 residues. The V gene end was trimmed by 0 bases and the J gene end by 3 bases; junction bases not matched to a gene: 3. Germline V gene data show CDR1 as MGHRA and CDR2 as YSYEKL. The CDR3 region has the DNA TGCGCCAGCAGCCAAGAACAGCGGGGGGTCTACAATGAGCAGTTCTTC. The encoded protein is CASSQEQRGVYNEQFF.

This clonotype was detected a few times. The chain joins TRBV14 to TRBJ2-1, with 11 bases lining up with TRBD1. V shed 2 bases, J shed 8 bases, and the junction held 5 bases outside the gene matches. The CDR3 sequence is 15 residues long. Looked up from germline, CDR1 is SGHDN and CDR2 is FVKESK. The CDR3 region is CASSQRDRGNYEQFF. CDR3 nucleotides: TGTGCCAGCAGCCAACGGGACAGGGGGAATTATGAGCAGTTCTTC. Looking up the rest from reference TRBV14 and TRBJ2-1 gives the full variable domain: EAGVTQFPSHSVIEKGQTVTLRCDPISGHDNLYWYRRVMGKEIKFLLHFVKESKQDESGMPNNRFLAERTGGTYSTLKVQPAELEDSGVYFCASSQRDRGNYEQFFGPGTRLTVL.

This clonotype was counted between two and nine times. The genes are TRBV28 and TRBJ1-6; tentative D call: TRBD1 (5 bases). V shed 5 bases and J shed 7 bases, with 12 bases lying between them. The CDR3 length is 14 residues. Germline assignment: CDR1 MDHEN and CDR2 SYDVKM. This CDR3 is CASSLSGLNSPLHF. CDR3 nucleotides: TGTGCCAGCAGTCTTTCAGGGTTGAATTCACCCCTCCACTTT.

At least ten counts were recorded for this clonotype. The V call is TRBV15, the J call TRBJ1-3, with D perhaps matching TRBD1 (5 bases). CDR3 size: 15 residues. Germline-derived CDR1 and CDR2 are LNHNV and YYDKDF (reference sequence). V lost 4 bases and J lost 2, with 12 bases in between. CDR3 loop: CATSTRGGPGNTIYF. For the CDR3, the DNA is TGTGCCACCAGCACCCGGGGGGGTCCTGGAAACACCATATATTTT.

The chain carries TRBV29-1 and TRBJ2-1, with D perhaps TRBD1 (5 bases). Germline V gene sequence: CDR1 SQVTM, CDR2 ANQGSEA. The CDR3 is made up of 14 amino acids. The V end was cut by 3 bases, the J end by 6 bases, with 15 bases between. The CDR3 reads CSVDTRAGSNEQFF. CDR3 nucleotide sequence: TGCAGCGTTGATACCAGGGCAGGTAGCAATGAGCAGTTCTTC.

V and J are TRBV4-3 and TRBJ2-7, with D unclear. Trimming removed 1 base from V and 0 bases from J, with 16 bases in between. This CDR3 region has 17 residues. The germline CDR1 and CDR2 sequences are LGHNA and YSLEER. The CDR3 loop is CASSQGESEHYSYEQYF. The CDR3 DNA reads TGCGCCAGCAGCCAAGGAGAATCAGAGCATTACTCCTACGAGCAGTACTTC.

This clonotype was counted many times. This chain joins TRBV5-1 and TRBJ2-1; D perhaps matches TRBD2 (5 bases). There are 15 residues in the CDR3. Trimming removed 0 bases at V and 7 bases at J, with 14 bases between. Germline assignment: CDR1 SGHRS and CDR2 YFSETQ. The CDR3 spells CASSLVTSFVNEQFF. The CDR3 nucleotides read TGCGCCAGCAGCTTGGTCACTAGTTTTGTGAATGAGCAGTTCTTC.

This clonotype has a count of ten or more. One end of the junction does not line up with germline, which may come from a read error. The V call is TRBV7-3, the J call TRBJ2-1; 8 bases are shared with TRBD2. The CDR3 extends over 15 amino acids. Looked up from germline, CDR1 is SGHTA and CDR2 is FQGTGA. This chain's CDR3 is CASSLTGGSYNEQFF. CDR3 coding DNA: TGCGCCAGCAGCTTGACGGGAGGGTCCTACAATGAGCAGTTCTTC.

This clonotype was counted only a few times. The V and J genes are TRBV9 and TRBJ2-7, with 9 bases fitting TRBD2. Per the germline V gene, CDR1 is SGDLS and CDR2 is YYNGEE. CDR3 length equals 18 residues. V lost 3 bases, J lost 3 bases, and 16 bases stayed unmatched. The chain's CDR3 is CASSGYRTSETNYYEQYF. In DNA, the CDR3 is TGTGCCAGCAGCGGGTACCGGACTAGCGAGACAAACTACTACGAGCAGTACTTC.

The rearrangement links TRBV20-1 to TRBJ2-7; D gene unclear. The germline V gene has CDR1 DFQATT and CDR2 SNEGSKA (reference sequence). The CDR3 has 13 residues. The V end lost 5 bases, the J end lost 3 bases, and 14 bases lay between the germline ends. The CDR3 protein is CSAPSRRGYEQYF. The DNA for the CDR3 is TGCAGTGCTCCCTCCAGGCGTGGCTACGAGCAGTACTTC.

This clonotype came up a few times. The chain employs TRBV29-1 and TRBJ2-2; D may be TRBD2 (6 bases). Germline V lookup: CDR1 SQVTM, CDR2 ANQGSEA. CDR3 length: 14 residues. Between the trimmed V and J ends, which lost 7 bases and 2 bases, there was a span of 14 bases. The CDR3: CSGGAAGNTGELFF. The CDR3 DNA is TGCAGCGGTGGGGCCGCGGGAAACACCGGGGAGCTGTTTTTT.

The chain employs TRBV12-3 or TRBV12-4 and TRBJ1-1, with TRBD1 matching 8 bases. V shed 1 base, J shed 4 bases, and the junction held 8 bases outside the gene matches. This CDR3 region has 16 residues. CDR3 in amino acids: CASSLEGVRGLTEAFF. CDR3 sequence (DNA): TGTGCCAGCAGTTTAGAAGGTGTCAGGGGGCTCACTGAAGCTTTCTTT.

V usage is TRBV28 and J usage is TRBJ2-1, with a weak D call TRBD1 (5 bases). This CDR3 has 13 residues. Trimming left V 6 bases short and J 4 bases short, with 10 bases between. From germline, CDR1 is MDHEN and CDR2 SYDVKM. The CDR3 region has the DNA TGTGCCAGCAGCTTGGACAAGTACAATGAGCAGTTCTTC. Translated, it gives CASSLDKYNEQFF.

This clonotype was seen repeatedly, ten times or more. J is TRBJ2-1 and V is TRBV20-1; no definite D call. V was clipped by 4 bases and J by 4 bases, with 2 bases between them. The germline V gene has CDR1 DFQATT and CDR2 SNEGSKA (reference sequence). This CDR3 is built from 10 residues. Here the CDR3 DNA reads TGCAGTGCTACATACAATGAGCAGTTCTTC. This translates into CSATYNEQFF.

This clonotype has ten or more counts. Compared with germline, one end of the junction differs, possibly owing to a read error. J is TRBJ2-2 and V is TRBV30, with D possibly TRBD1 on 5 matching bases. Germline CDR1 and CDR2: GTSNPN and SVGIG (reference sequence). This CDR3 has 13 amino acids. The DNA of the CDR3 is TGTGCCTGGAGTGCAGGGAACGCCGGGGAGCTGTTTTTT. This translates into CAWSAGNAGELFF.